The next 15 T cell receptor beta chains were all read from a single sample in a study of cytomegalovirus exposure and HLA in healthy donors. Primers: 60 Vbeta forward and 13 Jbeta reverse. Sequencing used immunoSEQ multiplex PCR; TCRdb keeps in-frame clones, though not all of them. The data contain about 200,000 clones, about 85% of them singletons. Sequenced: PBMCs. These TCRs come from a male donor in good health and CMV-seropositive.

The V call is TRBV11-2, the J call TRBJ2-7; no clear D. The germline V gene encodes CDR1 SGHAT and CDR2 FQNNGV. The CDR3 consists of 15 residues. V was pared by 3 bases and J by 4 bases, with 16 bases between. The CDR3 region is CASSFVSLHSYEQYF. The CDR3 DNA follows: TGTGCCAGCAGCTTCGTTAGCTTGCACTCTTACGAGCAGTACTTC.

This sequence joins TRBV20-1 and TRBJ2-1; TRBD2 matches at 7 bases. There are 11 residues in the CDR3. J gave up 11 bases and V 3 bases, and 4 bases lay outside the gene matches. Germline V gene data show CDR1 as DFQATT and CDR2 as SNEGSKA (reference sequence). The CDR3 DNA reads TGCAGTGCTAGGGTAGCGGGCCAGCAGTTCTTC. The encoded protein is CSARVAGQQFF.

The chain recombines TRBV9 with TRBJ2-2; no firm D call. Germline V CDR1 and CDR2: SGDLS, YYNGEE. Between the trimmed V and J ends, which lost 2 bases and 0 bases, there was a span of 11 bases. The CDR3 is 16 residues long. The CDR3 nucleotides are TGTGCCAGCAGCGTCTTAACACTACCGAACACCGGGGAGCTGTTTTTT. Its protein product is CASSVLTLPNTGELFF.

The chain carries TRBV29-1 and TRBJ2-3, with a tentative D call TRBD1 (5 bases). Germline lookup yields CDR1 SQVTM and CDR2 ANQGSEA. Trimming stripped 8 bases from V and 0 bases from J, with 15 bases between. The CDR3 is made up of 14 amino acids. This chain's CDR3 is CSFDSRTSTDTQYF. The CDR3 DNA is TGCAGCTTCGACAGCAGAACTAGCACAGATACGCAGTATTTT.

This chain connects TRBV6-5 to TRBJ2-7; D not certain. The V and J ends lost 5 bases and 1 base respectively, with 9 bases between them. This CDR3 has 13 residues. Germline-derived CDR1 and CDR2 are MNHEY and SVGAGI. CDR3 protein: CASSRDKSYEQYF. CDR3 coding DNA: TGTGCCAGCAGTAGAGACAAGTCCTACGAGCAGTACTTC.

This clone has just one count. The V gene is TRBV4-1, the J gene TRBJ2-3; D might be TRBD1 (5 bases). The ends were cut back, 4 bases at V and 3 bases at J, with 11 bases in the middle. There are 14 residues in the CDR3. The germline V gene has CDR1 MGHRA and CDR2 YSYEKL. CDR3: CASSLGAQTDTQYF. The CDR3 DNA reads TGCGCCAGCAGCCTAGGGGCGCAGACAGATACGCAGTATTTT.

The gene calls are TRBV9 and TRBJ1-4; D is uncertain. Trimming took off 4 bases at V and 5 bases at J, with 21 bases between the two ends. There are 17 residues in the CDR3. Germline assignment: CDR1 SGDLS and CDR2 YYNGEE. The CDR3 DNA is TGTGCCAGCAGCTCCCCCCTGGGGAGGGTTAGGAATGAAAAACTGTTTTTT. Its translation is CASSSPLGRVRNEKLFF.

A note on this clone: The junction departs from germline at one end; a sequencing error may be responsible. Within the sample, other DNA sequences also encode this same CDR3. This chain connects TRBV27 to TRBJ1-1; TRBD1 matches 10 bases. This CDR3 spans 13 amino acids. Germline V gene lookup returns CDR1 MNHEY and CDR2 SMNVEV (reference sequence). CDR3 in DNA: TGCGCCAGCAGGGGGGACAGGGGTGTTGAAGCTTTCTTT. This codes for CASRGDRGVEAFF.

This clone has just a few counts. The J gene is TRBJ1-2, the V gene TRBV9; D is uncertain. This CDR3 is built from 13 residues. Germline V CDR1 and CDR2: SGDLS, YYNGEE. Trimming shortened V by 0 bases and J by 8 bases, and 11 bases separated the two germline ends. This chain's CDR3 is CASSVVEGGGYTF. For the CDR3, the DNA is TGTGCCAGCAGCGTAGTCGAGGGAGGCGGCTACACCTTC.

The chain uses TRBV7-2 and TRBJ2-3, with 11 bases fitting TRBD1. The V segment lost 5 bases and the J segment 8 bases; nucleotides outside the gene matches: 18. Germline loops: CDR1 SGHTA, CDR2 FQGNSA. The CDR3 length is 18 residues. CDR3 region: CASSLSNGQGAMVGTQYF. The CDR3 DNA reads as TGTGCCAGCAGCCTATCCAATGGACAGGGGGCGATGGTGGGTACGCAGTATTTT.

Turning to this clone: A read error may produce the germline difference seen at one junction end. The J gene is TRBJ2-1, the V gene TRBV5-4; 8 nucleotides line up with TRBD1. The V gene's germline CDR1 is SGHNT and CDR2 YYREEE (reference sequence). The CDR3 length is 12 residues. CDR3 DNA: TGTGCCAGCAGCTTGTCTGGACAGGGAGACCTCTTC. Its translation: CASSLSGQGDLF.

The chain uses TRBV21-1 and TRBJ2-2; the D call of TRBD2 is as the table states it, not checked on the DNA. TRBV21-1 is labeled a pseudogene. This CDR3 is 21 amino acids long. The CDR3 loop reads CTGRGQASGTSGSGDTGELFF. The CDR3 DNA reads TGCACCGGTAGGGGACAGGCATCCGGGACTAGCGGGAGTGGGGACACCGGGGAGCTGTTTTTT.

CDR3 sequence: CASSQDLTVNYGYTF. The CDR3 region has the DNA TGTGCCAGCAGCCAAGATCTTACAGTTAACTATGGCTACACCTTC. The chain joins TRBV4-2 to TRBJ1-2; D is uncertain. The CDR3 is made up of 15 amino acids. Deletions cut 0 bases from V and 1 base from J, with 9 bases between. CDR1 is LGHNA and CDR2 is YNFKEQ in the germline V gene.

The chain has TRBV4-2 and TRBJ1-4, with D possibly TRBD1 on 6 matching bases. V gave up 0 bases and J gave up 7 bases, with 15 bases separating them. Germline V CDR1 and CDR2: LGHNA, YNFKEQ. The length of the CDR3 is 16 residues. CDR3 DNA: TGTGCCAGCAGCCAAGATCCGGCAGGGGAGAGTGAAAAACTGTTTTTT. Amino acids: CASSQDPAGESEKLFF.

The CDR3 nucleotides are TGCGCCAGCAGCTTGGAGGGGGCGTCTGGCTACACCTTC. Amino acids: CASSLEGASGYTF. The chain employs TRBV5-1 and TRBJ1-2, with 7 bases fitting TRBD1. Germline CDR1 is SGHRS and CDR2 is YFSETQ. The CDR3 is 13 residues long. The V segment lost 0 bases and the J segment 7 bases; nucleotides outside the gene matches: 3.